What follows are 10 T cell receptor beta chains derived from one specimen sequenced in a study of cytomegalovirus exposure and HLA in healthy donors. Profiled with immunoSEQ multiplex PCR; TCRdb holds only in-frame clones, not every one. This table has some 150,000 clones, 90% appearing once. Sequencing used PBMCs. The receptors stem from a woman aged 25 to 39 in good health and CMV-seropositive.

CDR3 residues: CASSLGGHYGYTF. The DNA of the CDR3 is TGTGCCAGCAGCTTAGGGGGCCATTATGGCTACACCTTC. The V and J genes are TRBV13 and TRBJ1-2; no clear D. The CDR3 is made up of 13 amino acids. Per germline, CDR1 PRHDT and CDR2 FYEKMQ (reference sequence). The V end lost 0 bases, the J end lost 5 bases, and 7 bases lay between the germline ends.

V and J are TRBV7-2 and TRBJ2-5; D ambiguous. Trimming took off 5 bases at V and 3 bases at J, with 10 bases between the two ends. Germline V gene sequence: CDR1 SGHTA, CDR2 FQGNSA. The CDR3 consists of 13 residues. Here the CDR3 DNA reads TGTGCCAGCAGCCCCACGGTAGAAGAGACCCAGTACTTC. Protein product: CASSPTVEETQYF.

The rearrangement links TRBV28 to TRBJ1-2; D uncertain. V was clipped by 2 bases and J by 4 bases, with 8 bases between them. The CDR3 has 13 amino acids. The germline V gene encodes CDR1 MDHEN and CDR2 SYDVKM. The CDR3 sequence is CASSLVLSYGYTF. The CDR3, as DNA: TGTGCCAGCAGTTTAGTCCTCAGCTATGGCTACACCTTC.

This chain links TRBV5-1 with TRBJ1-1; TRBD1 agrees at 11 bases. Germline-derived CDR1 and CDR2 are SGHRS and YFSETQ. V gave up 1 base and J gave up 6 bases; unmatched junction bases: 14. The CDR3 is 18 amino acids. The CDR3, as DNA: TGCGCCAGCAGCTTGTATTCCCCGGGACAGGGGGTAGGCGCTGAAGCTTTCTTT. Its translation is CASSLYSPGQGVGAEAFF.

CDR3 nucleotides: TGTGCCAGCAGACGACAGGATCTAAACACTGAAGCTTTCTTT. This sequence encodes CASRRQDLNTEAFF. This sequence joins TRBV6-6 and TRBJ1-1; TRBD1 is a possible D gene (6 bases). The CDR3 is 14 amino acids. Germline values: CDR1 MNHNY, CDR2 SVGAGI (reference sequence). V shed 6 bases and J shed 2 bases, with 13 bases lying between them.

The chain couples TRBV6-1 to TRBJ1-3; TRBD1 agrees at 8 bases. This CDR3 is built from 14 residues. CDR1 and CDR2 (germline): MNHNS, SASEGT. J lost 4 bases, V lost 6 bases, and 5 bases had no gene match. The CDR3 loop reads CASRAQGVGNTIYF. CDR3 nucleotide sequence: TGTGCCAGCAGGGCACAGGGGGTAGGAAACACCATATATTTT.

The J gene is TRBJ2-5, the V gene TRBV2, with D possibly matching TRBD1 (6 bases). CDR3 length equals 13 residues. Looked up from germline, CDR1 is SNHLY and CDR2 is FYNNEI. Deletions cut 5 bases from V and 5 bases from J, with 12 bases between. The chain's CDR3 is CASSTGSRETQYF. In DNA, the CDR3 is TGTGCCAGCAGTACAGGGAGCCGGGAGACCCAGTACTTC.

This chain uses TRBV5-8 with TRBJ2-7; perhaps TRBD1 as D (5 bases). The CDR3 spans 14 residues. Trimming took off 2 bases at V and 1 base at J, with 10 bases between the two ends. The germline gives CDR1 SGHTS, CDR2 YDEGEE. In DNA form, the CDR3 reads TGTGCCAGCAGCTTTCAGGACAAATCCTACGAGCAGTACTTC. Its translation is CASSFQDKSYEQYF.

This rearrangement joins TRBV5-1 to TRBJ2-5, with D unresolved. Germline CDR1 SGHRS, CDR2 YFSETQ. V was pared by 2 bases and J by 2 bases, with 10 bases between. The CDR3 totals 14 residues. The CDR3 is CASSLGGTQETQYF. The CDR3, as DNA: TGCGCCAGCAGCTTAGGCGGTACTCAAGAGACCCAGTACTTC.

The genes are TRBV2 and TRBJ2-3; D is perhaps TRBD2 (5 bases). V lost 3 bases and J lost 1, with 14 bases in between. This CDR3 is 16 amino acids long. Germline V gene lookup returns CDR1 SNHLY and CDR2 FYNNEI. The CDR3 reads CASSDMEVQRTDTQYF. In nucleotides, the CDR3 is TGTGCCAGCAGTGATATGGAGGTCCAACGCACAGATACGCAGTATTTT.